This T cell receptor beta chain was profiled in a study of T cells in Graves' hyperthyroidism and ophthalmopathy. In germline, CDR1 is SGHDT, CDR2 YYEEEE. CDR3 length: 14 amino acids. Trimming stripped 0 bases from V and 6 bases from J, with 10 bases between. TCR beta CDR3 sequences were amplified from RNA transcripts. TCR CDR3 regions were first amplified by RT-PCR with HTBI primers. MiXCR, run by TCRdb on the multiplex PCR reads, gives a single entry per CDR3 protein. Among fewer than 350,000 distinct CDR3 sequences, 15% to 20% were seen once, and the ten largest hold 45% to 55%. Stable Graves' hyperthyroidism denoted no ophthalmopathy progression over 18 months. In this sample, this clonotype turned up a few times.

This chain links TRBV5-6 with TRBJ1-5; no reliable D call. The sample comprised blood. The origin of this receptor is a woman in her 50s with Graves' hyperthyroidism. The CDR3 loop reads CASSLGPEGQPQHF. CDR3 coding DNA: TGTGCCAGCAGCTTGGGTCCCGAGGGTCAGCCCCAGCATTTT. Variable domain in full (rest from reference TRBV5-6 and TRBJ1-5): DAGVTQSPTHLIKTRGQQVTLRCSPKSGHDTVSWYQQALGQGPQFIFQYYEEEERQRGNFPDRFSGHQFPNYSSELNVNALLLGDSALYLCASSLGPEGQPQHFGDGTRLSIL.